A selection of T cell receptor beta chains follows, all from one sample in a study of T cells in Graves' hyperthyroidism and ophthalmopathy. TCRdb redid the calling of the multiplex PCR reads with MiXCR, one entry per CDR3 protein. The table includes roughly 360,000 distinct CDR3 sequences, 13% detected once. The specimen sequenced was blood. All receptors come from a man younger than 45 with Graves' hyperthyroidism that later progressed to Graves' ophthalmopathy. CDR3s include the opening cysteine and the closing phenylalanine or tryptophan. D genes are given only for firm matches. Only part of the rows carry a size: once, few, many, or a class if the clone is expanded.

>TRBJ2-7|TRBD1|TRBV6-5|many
TGTGCCAGCAGTTACTCATCCGGGACAGGGTCCTACGAGCAGTACTTC
CASSYSSGTGSYEQYF
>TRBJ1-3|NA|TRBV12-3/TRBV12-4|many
TGTGCCAGCGTCGTAGGAGGTGCAAACACCATATATTTT
CASVVGGANTIYF
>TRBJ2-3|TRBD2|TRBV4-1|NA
TGCGCCAGCAGCCATAGCGGGGGGGCCGGAGATACGCAGTATTTT
CASSHSGGAGDTQYF
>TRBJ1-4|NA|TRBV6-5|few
TGTGCCAGCAGTTACTCGAAACAGGGAGGCGAAAAACTGTTTTTT
CASSYSKQGGEKLFF
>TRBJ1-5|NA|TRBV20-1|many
TGCAGTGCTAGAGGACAGTACAATCAGCCCCAGCATTTT
CSARGQYNQPQHF
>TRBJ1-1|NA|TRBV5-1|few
TGCGCCAGTTCGGTGATGGAGAACACTGAAGCTTTCTTT
CASSVMENTEAFF
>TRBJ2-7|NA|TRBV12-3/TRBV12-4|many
TGTGCCAGCAGTTTAGCGGGACATACTACCTACGAGCAGTACTTC
CASSLAGHTTYEQYF
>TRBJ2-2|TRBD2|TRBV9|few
TGTGCCAGCAGCCCCCTAGCGGGTGACTACACCGGGGAGCTGTTTTTT
CASSPLAGDYTGELFF
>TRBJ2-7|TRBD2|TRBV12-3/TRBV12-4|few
TGTGCCAGCAGTTTGCGGGGGGTGGGGGACGAGCAGTACTTC
CASSLRGVGDEQYF
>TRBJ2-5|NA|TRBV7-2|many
TGTGCCAGCAGCTCCCGGCCAGGTCATACCCAAGAGACCCAGTACTTC
CASSSRPGHTQETQYF
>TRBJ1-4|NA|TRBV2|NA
TGTGCCAGCGAGGAGGTGTCGGCTAATGAAAAACTGTTTTTT
CASEEVSANEKLFF
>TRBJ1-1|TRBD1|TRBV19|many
TGTGCCAGTAGTCCTAACAGGGGGCAAAGGGAGACTGAAGCTTTCTTT
CASSPNRGQRETEAFF
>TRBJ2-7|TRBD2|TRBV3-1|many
TGTGCCAGCAGTTTGCGGGGGGGAAGCTCCTACGAGCAGTACTTC
CASSLRGGSSYEQYF
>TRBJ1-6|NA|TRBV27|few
TGTGCCAGCAGGGGGGGGTTGTATAATTCACCCCTCCACTTT
CASRGGLYNSPLHF
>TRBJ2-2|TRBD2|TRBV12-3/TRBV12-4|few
TGTGCCAGCAGAAGCGGGGCCGGGTTTCGGGAGCTGTTTTTT
CASRSGAGFRELFF
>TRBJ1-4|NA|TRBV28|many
TGTGCCAGCAGTTTGGTGACGGGATCCAAGGGGAAACTGTTTTTT
CASSLVTGSKGKLFF
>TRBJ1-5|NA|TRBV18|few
TGTGCCAGCTCTGGCTGGGGGGGGCCCCAGCATTTT
CASSGWGGPQHF
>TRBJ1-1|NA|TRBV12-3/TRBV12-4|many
TGTGCCAGCAGACCCGACAGTTTGAACACTGAAGCTTTCTTT
CASRPDSLNTEAFF
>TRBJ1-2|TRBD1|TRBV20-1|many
TGCAGTGCCCCCGAGGCCGGTTACAGGGGGAACTATGGCTACACCTTC
CSAPEAGYRGNYGYTF
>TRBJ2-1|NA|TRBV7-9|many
TGTGCCAGCAGCATTAGCGAAAACAATGAGCAGTTCTTC
CASSISENNEQFF
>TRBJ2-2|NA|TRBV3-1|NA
TGTGCCAGCAGCCAAGGACCGGGACTTTACACCGGGGAGCTGTTTTTT
CASSQGPGLYTGELFF
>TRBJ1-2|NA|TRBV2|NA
TGTGCCAGCAGTGAACTAGGGCCCTATGGCTACACCTTC
CASSELGPYGYTF
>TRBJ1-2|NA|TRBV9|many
TGTGCCAGCAGCGTGGGAGGAGGGGGACACTATGGCTACACCTTC
CASSVGGGGHYGYTF
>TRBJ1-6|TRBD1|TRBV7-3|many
TGTGCCAGCAGCTCCCGGACAGGGACGTATAATTCACCCCTCCACTTT
CASSSRTGTYNSPLHF
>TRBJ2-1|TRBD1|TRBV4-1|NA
TGCGCCAGCAGCCACCTTACAGGGGGCGCGAGAGCGTGGCAGTTCTTC
CASSHLTGGARAWQFF
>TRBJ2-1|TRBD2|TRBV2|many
TGTGCCAGCAGTCGCACTAGCGGGGCCCACAATGAGCAGTTCTTC
CASSRTSGAHNEQFF
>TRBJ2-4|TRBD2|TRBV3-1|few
TGTGCCAGCAGCCAAGTGCGGGGGTGGAACATTCAGTACTTC
CASSQVRGWNIQYF
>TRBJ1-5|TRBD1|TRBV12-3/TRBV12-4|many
TGTGCCAGCAGCAAATCCGGGACAGGCATATATCAGCCCCAGCATTTT
CASSKSGTGIYQPQHF
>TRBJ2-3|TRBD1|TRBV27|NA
TGTGCCTCCGGGACAGGGAGGTTAGATACGCAGTATTTT
CASGTGRLDTQYF
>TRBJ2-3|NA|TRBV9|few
TGTGCCAGCAGACCGAGCGGAGACACAGATACGCAGTATTTT
CASRPSGDTDTQYF
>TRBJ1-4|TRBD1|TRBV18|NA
TGTGCCAGCTCACCTCGGGACAGGGCGAATAAGGAGGAAAAACTGTTTTTT
CASSPRDRANKEEKLFF
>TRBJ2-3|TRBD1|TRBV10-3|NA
TGTGCCATCACCACCGGGACAGCGAGCACAGATACGCAGTATTTT
CAITTGTASTDTQYF
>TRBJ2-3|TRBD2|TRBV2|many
TGTGCCAGCAGGCGGCGGGGGGGTAGCACAGATACGCAGTATTTT
CASRRRGGSTDTQYF
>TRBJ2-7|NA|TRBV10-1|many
TGCGCCAGCAGTGGGGGGACACTTTACGAGCAGTACTTC
CASSGGTLYEQYF
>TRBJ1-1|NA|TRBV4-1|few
TGCGCCAGCAGCCAAGTGGAAACAGCGATCATGAACACTGAAGCTTTCTTT
CASSQVETAIMNTEAFF
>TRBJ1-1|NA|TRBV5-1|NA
TGCGCCAGCAGCTTCATGGGGGGAAGGGACATGAACACTGAAGCTTTCTTT
CASSFMGGRDMNTEAFF
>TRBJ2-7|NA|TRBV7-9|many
TGTGCCAGCAGCTTGGGACACTGGACTATCTCCCGGGAGTACGAGCAGTACTTC
CASSLGHWTISREYEQYF
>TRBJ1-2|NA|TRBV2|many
TGTGCCAGCAGTGAAAGTACGACGGAAGCTAACTATGGCTACACCTTC
CASSESTTEANYGYTF
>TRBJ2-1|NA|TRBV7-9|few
TGTGCCAGCAGCCCGGACACCTACAATGAGCAGTTCTTC
CASSPDTYNEQFF
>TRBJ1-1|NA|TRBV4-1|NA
TGCGCCAGCAGGGGCCAGACAAGGATTTACACTGAAGCTTTCTTT
CASRGQTRIYTEAFF
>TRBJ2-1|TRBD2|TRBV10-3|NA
TGTGCCATCAGTGAAATGACTAGCGGGGGCCAAAGCTCCTACAATGAGCAGTTCTTC
CAISEMTSGGQSSYNEQFF
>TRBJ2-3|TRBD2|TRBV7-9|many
TGTGCCAGCAGCACCTATCGAGGACTAGCGGGCACAGATACGCAGTATTTT
CASSTYRGLAGTDTQYF
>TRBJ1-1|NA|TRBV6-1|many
TGTGCCAGCGGCGAGATCCCAGGGGTTACTGAAGCTTTCTTT
CASGEIPGVTEAFF
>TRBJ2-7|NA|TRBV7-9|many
TGTGCCAGCAGCCACCCGTTGGGGCAGGGTCTAGACGAGCAGTACTTC
CASSHPLGQGLDEQYF
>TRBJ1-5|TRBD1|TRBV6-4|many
TGTGCCAGCAGTGACACGGCAGGGGGCCAGCCCCAGCATTTT
CASSDTAGGQPQHF
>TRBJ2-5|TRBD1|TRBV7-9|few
TGTGCCAGCACCTCGGACAGGGGGCTAGTGGAGACCCAGTACTTC
CASTSDRGLVETQYF
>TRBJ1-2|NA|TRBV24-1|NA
TGTGCCACCAGTGTCCTCAGACCGGGCTGCACCTTC
CATSVLRPGCTF
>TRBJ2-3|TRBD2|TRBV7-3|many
TGTGCCAGCTGTAAGCGGGGGGGCACAGATACGCAGTATTTT
CASCKRGGTDTQYF
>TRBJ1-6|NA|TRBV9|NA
TGTGCCAGCAGCGGCGGTGAGGGGTATAATTCACCCCTCCACTTT
CASSGGEGYNSPLHF
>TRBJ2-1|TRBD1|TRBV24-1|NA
TGTGCCACCAGTGATGGGGGACAGCTTCTTTTAAATGAGCAGTTCTTC
CATSDGGQLLLNEQFF
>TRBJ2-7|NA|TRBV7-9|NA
TGTGCCAGCAGCTTTTCTCTCTCCTACGAGCAGTACTTC
CASSFSLSYEQYF
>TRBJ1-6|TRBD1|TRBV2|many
TGTGCCAGCAGCCTACAGGGGGGTTTTAATTCACCCCTCCACTTT
CASSLQGGFNSPLHF
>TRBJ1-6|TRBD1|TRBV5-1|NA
TGCGCCAGCAGCTTACAGGGGGCTCCTAGGAATTCACCCCTCCACTTT
CASSLQGAPRNSPLHF
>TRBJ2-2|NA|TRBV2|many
TGTGCCAGCAGTGAAGTAGGGACCGGGGAGCTGTTTTTT
CASSEVGTGELFF
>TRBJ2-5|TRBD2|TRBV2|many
TGTGCCAGCAGTGAAACAACTAGCGGGGGTTGGGAGACCCAGTACTTC
CASSETTSGGWETQYF
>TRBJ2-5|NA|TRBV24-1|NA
TGTGCCACCCCCGGTAGGGAGGGGGAAGAGACCCAGTACTTC
CATPGREGEETQYF